One TCR beta chain is described in this entry. This record comes from a study of technical replicates of blood from a few donors. This table comes from immunoSEQ multiplex PCR, and its TCRdb copy is limited to in-frame clones, with some not included. The table lists around 98,000 clones, under 97% of them singletons, with approximately 0.23% in the top ten. Germline loops: CDR1 ENHRY, CDR2 SYGVKD. Trimming left V 6 bases short and J 5 bases short, with 19 bases between. The CDR3 length is 15 residues. The material sequenced was T cells isolated from PBMCs. The V and J genes are TRBV10-3 and TRBJ1-2, with D maybe TRBD1 (6 bases). The sequence was obtained from a human donor in good health. The CDR3 protein is CAISPRGTPFYGYTF. The CDR3 coding sequence is TGTGCCATCAGCCCCAGGGGCACTCCCTTTTATGGCTACACCTTC.